What follows are 7 T cell receptor beta chains derived from one specimen sequenced in a study of T cell repertoires in cytomegalovirus infection. TCRdb processed the reads anew with MiXCR; each CDR3 protein has one entry. Of roughly 87,000 distinct CDR3 sequences listed, 25% to 30% are singletons. Antigens for these TCRs are unknown. The input for sequencing was CD8+ T cells from cultured PBMCs, taken from culture after CMV antigen stimulation. Receptors originate from a human donor in good health (CMV status not recorded). Some clones in this sample may be carry-over from other donors' samples.

V usage is TRBV6-1 and J usage is TRBJ2-7; weak D call: TRBD1 (5 bases). Per the germline V gene, CDR1 is MNHNS and CDR2 is SASEGT. The CDR3 is 15 amino acids. V was pared by 4 bases and J by 2 bases, with 15 bases between. The CDR3: CASSGGGVLPYEQYF. CDR3 coding DNA: TGTGCCAGCAGTGGGGGCGGAGTCCTCCCCTACGAGCAGTACTTC.

This chain uses TRBV12-3 or TRBV12-4 with TRBJ2-1; unclear D gene. The length of the CDR3 is 11 residues. V lost 6 bases, J lost 9 bases, and 9 bases lay in between. Written as DNA, the CDR3 is TGTGCCAGCAGCCTTATGAGTGAGCAGTTCTTC. It encodes CASSLMSEQFF.

This chain joins TRBV4-2 and TRBJ1-1; possible D gene TRBD1, 5 bases. The germline V and J ends were trimmed by 4 bases and 6 bases, with 12 bases remaining between them. This CDR3 is built from 13 residues. Germline values: CDR1 LGHNA, CDR2 YNFKEQ. The CDR3 coding sequence is TGTGCCAGCAGCCCTAAGGAGGGGTCTGAAGCTTTCTTT. Amino acid sequence: CASSPKEGSEAFF.

This chain uses TRBV7-9 with TRBJ2-7, with 10 bases lining up with TRBD1. J gave up 2 bases and V 6 bases, and 10 bases lay outside the gene matches. CDR1 and CDR2 (germline): SEHNR, FQNEAQ (reference sequence). The CDR3 extends over 16 amino acids. Here the CDR3 DNA reads TGTGCCAGCAGTCGTCCCGGGACAGGGGTCACCTACGAGCAGTACTTC. This codes for CASSRPGTGVTYEQYF.

Remarks on this clonotype: At one boundary the junction diverges from the germline segment, which might be a read error. The CDR3 DNA follows: TGTGCCAACAGCCAACGGACAGGGGGGGCCTACGAGCAGTACTTC. This codes for CANSQRTGGAYEQYF. The chain recombines TRBV7-2 with TRBJ2-7; 10 nucleotides align to TRBD1. The germline gives CDR1 SGHTA, CDR2 FQGNSA. CDR3 length: 15 residues.

This clonotype was picked up a small number of times. This chain connects TRBV6-5 to TRBJ1-1; possibly TRBD1 for D (6 bases). The CDR3 is 15 residues long. Germline V gives CDR1 MNHEY, CDR2 SVGAGI. Trimming took 5 bases from V and 6 from J, leaving 19 bases between them. This chain's CDR3 is CASSPQGGPYAEAFF. Here the CDR3 DNA reads TGTGCCAGCAGTCCACAAGGGGGGCCCTACGCTGAAGCTTTCTTT.

This clonotype appeared many times. The chain carries TRBV7-8 and TRBJ2-1, with 10 bases that match TRBD2. The CDR3 extends over 19 amino acids. V trimming: 0 bases; J trimming: 0 bases; junction bases outside the gene matches: 8. Germline loops: CDR1 SGHVS, CDR2 FQNEAQ. CDR3 sequence reads: CASSLAPSGGASSYNEQFF. CDR3 bases: TGTGCCAGCAGCTTAGCTCCTAGCGGGGGTGCAAGCTCCTACAATGAGCAGTTCTTC.